What follows are 10 T cell receptor beta chains derived from one specimen sequenced in a study of blood T cell repertoires in COVID-19. Profiling relied on immunoSEQ multiplex PCR, and the TCRdb table lists in-frame clones only, not all of them. This table holds fewer than 130,000 clones, more than 80% found once. Sequenced sample: peripheral blood. These receptors all stem from a woman of 80 years or more with acute or convalescent COVID-19.

This clone occurred once. V is TRBV20-1 and J is TRBJ1-2, with 7 bases identical to TRBD1. Germline CDR1 DFQATT, CDR2 SNEGSKA (reference sequence). CDR3 length equals 11 residues. V lost 3 bases to trimming and J lost 8 bases; unmatched junction nucleotides: 3. CDR3 coding DNA: TGCAGTGCTAGCGGACAGGTGGGCTACACCTTC. It codes for CSASGQVGYTF.

The chain joins TRBV21-1 to TRBJ1-5. TRBV21-1 is given as a pseudogene. This CDR3 has 19 amino acids. This chain's CDR3 is CASSKGLRPERGENQPQHF. The DNA of the CDR3 is TGTGCCAGCAGCAAAGGCTTAAGGCCGGAGAGAGGAGAGAATCAGCCCCAGCATTTT.

The rearrangement uses TRBV7-8 and TRBJ1-6; no clear D. CDR1 and CDR2 (germline): SGHVS, FQNEAQ. Trimming took off 5 bases at V and 2 bases at J, with 13 bases between the two ends. This CDR3 is 16 amino acids long. The CDR3 reads CASSPPRVTYNSPLHF. CDR3 bases: TGTGCCAGCAGCCCTCCGAGGGTAACCTATAATTCACCCCTCCACTTT.

The rearrangement links TRBV7-2 to TRBJ1-1; D gene ambiguous. CDR1 and CDR2 from the germline V gene are SGHTA and FQGNSA. Trimming pared 3 bases from V and 0 bases from J, leaving 11 bases between. CDR3 size: 15 residues. CDR3 in DNA: TGTGCCAGCAGCTTCTCGAGCTTCTTGAACACTGAAGCTTTCTTT. This sequence encodes CASSFSSFLNTEAFF.

The chain is built from TRBV10-3 and TRBJ2-3, with 9 nucleotides matching TRBD2. CDR3 length: 15 amino acids. The V gene's germline CDR1 is ENHRY and CDR2 SYGVKD. The V segment lost 4 bases and the J segment 3 bases; nucleotides outside the gene matches: 5. The CDR3 DNA is TGTGCCATCAGTGGAGTAGCGGGGGCAACAGATACGCAGTATTTT. This translates into CAISGVAGATDTQYF.

The CDR3 DNA follows: TGTGCCATCAGTGGACAGGGGAATTCACCCCTCCACTTT. It encodes CAISGQGNSPLHF. The rearrangement uses TRBV10-3 and TRBJ1-6, with TRBD1 identical over 8 bases. From germline, CDR1 is ENHRY and CDR2 SYGVKD. The CDR3 length is 13 residues. The trim removed 4 bases at V and 7 bases at J, leaving 0 bases unmatched.

The chain recombines TRBV7-2 with TRBJ2-7, with 15 bases identical to TRBD2. The CDR3 spans 17 residues. V dropped 5 bases and J dropped 4; count of bases not matched to a gene: 9. The V gene's germline CDR1 is SGHTA and CDR2 FQGNSA. CDR3 DNA: TGTGCCAGCAGCCCGAACGGACTAGCGGGGGGGCCGTACGAGCAGTACTTC. This gives the protein CASSPNGLAGGPYEQYF.

The V gene is TRBV27, the J gene TRBJ1-4; 9 bases map to TRBD1. This CDR3 spans 15 amino acids. The V gene's germline CDR1 is MNHEY and CDR2 SMNVEV (reference sequence). Losses at the gene ends were 5 bases for V and 0 bases for J; bases not matched to a gene: 1. The CDR3 DNA reads as TGTGCCAGCAGTCGACAGGGGGCAACTAATGAAAAACTGTTTTTT. Amino acid sequence: CASSRQGATNEKLFF.

The V call is TRBV4-2, the J call TRBJ2-7; 8 bases are a match to TRBD2. V was clipped by 0 bases and J by 3 bases; unmatched bases: 7. The CDR3 extends over 16 amino acids. The V gene's germline CDR1 is LGHNA and CDR2 YNFKEQ. CDR3 region: CASSQDSRGGRYEQYF. CDR3 bases: TGTGCCAGCAGCCAAGATTCCCGGGGGGGCCGCTACGAGCAGTACTTC.

V usage is TRBV21-1 and J usage is TRBJ2-2; no DNA check was done on the table's D call, TRBD1. TRBV21-1 is a pseudogene. The CDR3 is 16 residues long. CDR3 sequence reads: CASSKEQGARTGELFF. In DNA, the CDR3 is TGTGCCAGCAGCAAAGAACAGGGGGCTCGGACCGGGGAGCTGTTTTTT.